This TCR beta chain was captured in a study of cytomegalovirus exposure and HLA in healthy donors (dated by TCRdb to 2016 to 2017). Looking at the study overall: According to an earlier analysis of 450 to 650 of the donors, 150 million to 200 million T cells yielded 90 million to 130 million unique TCR beta sequences and 276 Gb of sequence data. All discovery cohort repertoires had been generated on a single sequencing platform. Along with the roughly 670-subject first cohort, a separate validation cohort of 120 different subjects was used. In a later analysis, previously published TCR beta repertoires from 670 or so donors were re-analyzed and high-resolution HLA genotyping was added so that TCR occurrence patterns could be studied. A handful of DR-DQ haplotypes were treated as single units for association and clustering because of strong linkage in the cohort. The study was designed to test whether signatures of past pathogen exposure could be identified by cataloging public T cell receptors. A later genetic analysis used genome-wide SNP genotypes for about 65% of the 666 donors, treating that subset as a discovery cohort. In an earlier analysis of 587 of the donors, high-throughput TCR beta sequencing was used to judge whether each TCR beta V gene segment behaved as functional or pseudogenic. Of the 300 to 450 genotyped donors, about 80% fell in the genetic ancestry cluster associated with self-reported Caucasian donors. To predict cytomegalovirus infection status, the study combined high-throughput TCR immunosequencing, statistical association of individual TCRs with disease status, and machine learning. The number of typed donors differed by locus: roughly 629-640 for A, B, C, DRB1 and DQB1; 500 to 550 for DQA1; 606 for DPA1; and around 490 for DPB1. The study used immunosequencing to profile the T cell repertoires of under 700 subjects and linked those repertoires to cytomegalovirus serostatus. Both class I and class II loci were covered by HLA typing, at four-digit resolution. An early release that covered approximately 600 HLA-typed donors contained about 300 gigabases of sequencing data and around 80 million unique TCR sequences. In the later analysis, no new phenotypic data were used to find candidate immune exposures; instead, reliance was placed on TCR beta sequences and their occurrence across donors. On average, around 240,000 unique TCR beta nucleotide sequences were sequenced per donor among 398 genotyped donors of the cohort, with roughly 18% of those sequences being non-productive. Donor age, sex, ethnicity and CMV serostatus were compiled alongside the repertoire data. Results the study describes overall, beyond this receptor: The only immune exposure information available for the cohort was CMV serostatus. Cytomegalovirus status was reported to be diagnosed by the classifier with high specificity and sensitivity in both the original and validation cohorts. Because HLA typing was unavailable for some donors at each locus, only the typed subset was used in association tests. According to the authors, the approach could potentially be generalized to other disease states and immunological phenotypes. Roughly uniform sequencing depth across donors was assumed in presence/absence analyses, although this assumption may not hold. Broadly in line with IMGT annotations, most TCR beta V segments showed up in productive rearrangements about 87% or about 30% of the time in an earlier analysis of under 700 of the donors. A total of roughly 160 TCR beta chains were listed by the study as associated with cytomegalovirus. Several of the top co-occurrence clusters appeared to be linked to parvovirus B19, influenza, CMV and Epstein-Barr virus, according to a later analysis. A further reported finding was that TCR beta sequences accurately predicted the HLA-A and HLA-B alleles for most subjects in the first cohort. Some IMGT-functional V segments, including TRBV6-2 and TRBV6-3, could not be distinguished by the 87-base-pair reads and were therefore excluded. Assigning TCR associations to individual alleles was difficult when HLA alleles, especially DR and DQ, strongly co-occurred. Correlated functional status among segregating V segments might reflect linkage disequilibrium, but an unknown experimental factor could not be ruled out. About 15 rarely observed V segments, including chromosome 9 orphons, were excluded from the earlier analysis of a few hundred of the donors because counts were too low. In a later genetic analysis, a missense DCLRE1C variant was associated with V-gene and J-gene trimming of TCR beta chains, and the association was replicated in an independent cohort. A later analysis found that most CMV-associated TCR beta chains appeared HLA-restricted, with HLA associations seemingly driven largely by CMV exposure. Most TCR sequences were observed very rarely across donors, whereas some public TCRs were present in many individuals. According to a later genetic analysis, donors in an Asian-associated ancestry cluster had fewer N-insertions in productive TCRs than the approximately 630-donor mean. In this cohort, only TCR beta chains were sequenced, and detectable features were limited by the absence of alpha or paired-chain data. In a later analysis, the rate of TCR association differed among HLA loci, with DRB1 alleles having the most associated TCRs and HLA-C alleles having the fewest. A cluster of highly shared sequence variants was judged likely to be a technical artifact of the sequencing pipeline. In a later analysis, HLA-associated TCR beta chains were found to be more clonally expanded and to have lower generation probabilities than equally common non-associated chains. A few of the identified cytomegalovirus-associated TCR beta chains were confirmed in vitro to be specific for cytomegalovirus antigens. A later analysis associated about 16,000 TCR beta sequences with specific HLA alleles at a false discovery rate of 0.05.

CDR1 is given as KGHSH and CDR2 as LQKENI, both from the germline V gene. Taken from cysteine to phenylalanine, the CDR3 has 13 residues. Of all the DNA, just the CDR3 is kept, 39 bases in frame from base 1. V ends up 3 bases short and J 5 bases short, with an unmatched junction base count of 2. In its sample, this clone was seen once. The antigen it recognizes is unknown. No base quality information exists; no much larger clone differs at one position. The cohort comprised some 730 healthy bone marrow donors. Cohort members were all nominally healthy when sampled, although unrecorded immune exposures were likely present. The donor tested CMV seronegative, placing the donor among the 350 or so seronegative members of the cohort. A peripheral blood sample was collected from each donor, and TCR beta sequencing was performed on peripheral blood mononuclear cells. Genomic DNA extraction from the blood cell samples was performed with the Qiagen DNeasy Blood Extraction Kit.

Libraries were built with the immunoSEQ multiplex PCR assay. For the multiplex PCR, a mixture combining 60 forward primers for TCR Vbeta segments and 13 reverse primers for TCR Jbeta segments was used. The CDR3 region of rearranged TCR beta genes was amplified from genomic DNA by a multiplex PCR assay. The Illumina HiSeq System was used to sequence the amplified TCR beta libraries as 87-base-pair reads. The paper's processing steps were these. Across the 670 or so repertoires, a later analysis counted about 81 million unique TCR beta chains, approximately 10 million of which were shared by at least two donors. Raw reads were error-corrected and collapsed into unique sequences by a nearest-neighbor algorithm in which closely related sequences were merged to remove PCR and sequencing errors. CDR3 sequences were aligned to IMGT reference sequences to assign V, D and J gene segments. For a sequence to be retained, at least a six-nucleotide match to both a V gene segment and a J gene segment was required. Rearrangements were classified as productive when the CDR3 lacked stop codons and remained in frame with V and J, and all other rearrangements were classified as non-productive. Following IMGT convention, CDR3 was defined as the stretch from the second conserved V-encoded cysteine to the conserved J-encoded phenylalanine. The earlier analysis of about 620 of the donors excluded sequences that lacked an unambiguous match to a single V gene segment. In an earlier analysis of several hundred of the donors, V segments were called functional above 56.7% productive rearrangements and were called segregating when the between-donor standard deviation exceeded 5%. A statistical classification framework was built for diagnosing cytomegalovirus status from the catalog of TCR beta chain sequences. A later analysis assigned V and J genes by comparing TCR nucleotide sequences with IMGT/GENE-DB human TR gene sequences. The TCRdist pipeline was used in a later analysis to assign CDR3 sequences and most-parsimonious VDJ recombination scenarios. A later analysis defined each TCR beta chain by its CDR3 amino acid sequence plus V-gene family, and excluded reads lacking a unique V-gene family. In a later analysis, approximately 640 highly shared, low-generation-probability nucleotide sequences were removed to address suspected cross-contamination and a sequencing artifact. For each public chain, a later analysis derived a clonal expansion index from normalized ranks of inferred template counts within each repertoire. Generation probabilities in a later analysis came from a VDJ recombination model fitted to out-of-frame rearrangements, and those results were checked against IGoR. In a later analysis, TCR-TCR, TCR-HLA and TCR-CMV co-occurrence was scored with hypergeometric tests, and a repertoire-size bias correction was applied to TCR pairs. To estimate false discovery rates, a later analysis permuted the HLA or CMV assignments 20 times. In a later analysis, co-occurring TCRs were grouped with DBSCAN, and TCRdist sequence similarity was added when clustering was performed within HLA-allele-positive subsets. Repertoires with fewer than 30,000 or more than 120,000 public chains were left out of co-occurrence clustering, as were about 5 repertoires with anomalous nucleotide sharing. TCRdb limited this immuneACCESS table to in-frame rearrangements with V and J called. A share of clones is missing; checked studies link under half to unresolved V genes, and the rest is unexplained. The DNA gave D and trimming, while V, J and clone size come from that table. Across this sample there are fewer than 250,000 clones, with roughly four fifths seen only once. Clones ranked in the top ten supply 1.5% to 2% of the sample.

This clonotype originated in a young man in good health and CMV-seronegative. The sequence links TRBV18 to TRBJ2-5; 8 bases in the middle match TRBD2. Sequencing was carried out using PBMCs. The base sequence is TGTGCCAGCTCACCTAGCGGGAAGGAGACCCAGTACTTC. It translates to CASSPSGKETQYF.